These T cell receptor beta chains were read from a single sample in a study of OX40 agonist ivuxolimab in advanced cancers. Measured with immunoSEQ multiplex PCR; TCRdb has only the in-frame clones, and not every one. The sample gives some 71,000 clones, roughly nine tenths of which show up once; 14% to 15% is in the top ten. The material sequenced was CD4+ or CD8+ T cells sorted from blood, taken in a trial of the OX40 agonist ivuxolimab. These receptor sequences come from an adult with an advanced solid tumor such as melanoma, head and neck, liver or kidney cancer. Each CDR3 is given with its conserved first and last residue. D genes are given only for firm matches. The size entry is marked missing in some rows and otherwise reads once, few, many or a size class.

DNA,CDR3,size,V,J,length,D
TGCAGTGCATACGAATACAATGAGCAGTTCTTC,CSAYEYNEQFF,-,TRBV20-1,TRBJ2-1,11,-
TGCGCCAGCAGCGACGGGAGGATGAATGAGCAGTTCTTC,CASSDGRMNEQFF,-,TRBV4-3,TRBJ2-1,13,TRBD2
TGTGCCAGCAGCTTAGCTCTAGGGGGAGCAAACTATGGCTACACCTTC,CASSLALGGANYGYTF,-,TRBV7-2,TRBJ1-2,16,-
TGTGCCAGCAGAGGGGACAGGCGACAAGAGACCCAGTACTTC,CASRGDRRQETQYF,-,TRBV5-4,TRBJ2-5,14,TRBD1
TGTGCCAGCAGCTCCAGGTTGACTAGCTTCACAGATACGCAGTATTTT,CASSSRLTSFTDTQYF,-,TRBV13,TRBJ2-3,16,TRBD2
TGTGCCAGCAGTTTGGGGGAGGGGGGCTATGGCTACACCTTC,CASSLGEGGYGYTF,-,TRBV28,TRBJ1-2,14,-
TGTGCCAGCAGGCATACTAGCGACCATAGCACAGATACGCAGTATTTT,CASRHTSDHSTDTQYF,-,TRBV5-6,TRBJ2-3,16,TRBD2
TGCGCCAGCAGCTTGTGGGACGGTGAAGCTTTCTTT,CASSLWDGEAFF,few,TRBV5-1,TRBJ1-1,12,-
TGTGCCAGCAGCCTACTAGCGGGAATCACCGGCGATGAGCAGTTCTTC,CASSLLAGITGDEQFF,-,TRBV7-2,TRBJ2-1,16,TRBD2
TGCGCCAGCAGCCAATTTGGGCGACAGGGGATGAACACCGGGGAGCTGTTTTTT,CASSQFGRQGMNTGELFF,-,TRBV4-1,TRBJ2-2,18,TRBD1
TGTGCCAGTAGTCTTTGGACAGAAAATCAGCCCCAGCATTTT,CASSLWTENQPQHF,-,TRBV19,TRBJ1-5,14,-
TGTGCCAGCAGTTTATCGTGGGGTTCCCTTGGCTACACCTTC,CASSLSWGSLGYTF,-,TRBV27,TRBJ1-2,14,-
TGTGCCAGCAGTTACTCAAAGGGATCCTATGGCTACACCTTC,CASSYSKGSYGYTF,-,TRBV6-5,TRBJ1-2,14,-
TGTGCCAGCAGTTACCCCCAGGGGGAAGGGAAAGAGACCCAGTACTTC,CASSYPQGEGKETQYF,-,TRBV6-9,TRBJ2-5,16,TRBD1
TGTGCCAGTAGTATAACGACTGGGGCCAACGTCCTGACTTTC,CASSITTGANVLTF,-,TRBV19,TRBJ2-6,14,-
TGCGCCAGCAGTCAACACAGACTATCTTCCTCTGGGGCCAACGTCCTGACTTTC,CASSQHRLSSSGANVLTF,-,TRBV23-1,TRBJ2-6,18,-
TGTGCCAGTAGGACCCGGGACAGTTCCTACGAGCAGTACTTC,CASRTRDSSYEQYF,-,TRBV19,TRBJ2-7,14,TRBD1
TGCGCCAGCAGCCAAGGCACAGGACCCCTTAGCACAGATACGCAGTATTTT,CASSQGTGPLSTDTQYF,once,TRBV4-3,TRBJ2-3,17,-
TGCGCCAGCAGCCAAGAAGAGGGCTGGTCACCCCTCCACTTT,CASSQEEGWSPLHF,-,TRBV4-3,TRBJ1-6,14,-
TGTGCCAGCAGTTACGCCACCTACGAGCAGTACTTC,CASSYATYEQYF,-,TRBV28,TRBJ2-7,12,-
TGCGCCAGCAGCCAGGGCACGGGGGTCCATGGCTACACCTTC,CASSQGTGVHGYTF,-,TRBV4-3,TRBJ1-2,14,-
TGTGCCAGCAGCTTGGGGGGCACCTACGAGCAGTACTTC,CASSLGGTYEQYF,-,TRBV7-2,TRBJ2-7,13,-
TGTGCCAGCAGCCCCCTTATGTACCCCTACGAGCAGTACTTC,CASSPLMYPYEQYF,-,TRBV11-3,TRBJ2-7,14,-
TGTGCCAGCAGTTACACTCTTCTCGGTTATGAGCAGTACTTC,CASSYTLLGYEQYF,-,TRBV6-6,TRBJ2-7,14,-
TGTGCCAGCAGTTTAACTAGCGCGTCCTACAATGAGCAGTTCTTC,CASSLTSASYNEQFF,-,TRBV28,TRBJ2-1,15,TRBD2
TGTGCCAGCAGCTCGAGTGGGTGGGATACTGGAGAAGAGACCCAGTACTTC,CASSSSGWDTGEETQYF,-,TRBV7-2,TRBJ2-5,17,-
TGCAGCGTGGCCGGGACAGGGATGTCCGGGGAGCTGTTTTTT,CSVAGTGMSGELFF,-,TRBV29-1,TRBJ2-2,14,TRBD1
TGTGCCAGCAGCGCGTTAACAGGGAGCATGGGCACTGAAGCTTTCTTT,CASSALTGSMGTEAFF,-,TRBV7-9,TRBJ1-1,16,-
TGTGCCAGCAGCCAAACCAACGGGAGGGCGGGAGAGACCCAGTACTTC,CASSQTNGRAGETQYF,-,TRBV9,TRBJ2-5,16,TRBD2
TGTGCCAGCAGCCCTACAGGGACCAGTAGCAATCAGCCCCAGCATTTT,CASSPTGTSSNQPQHF,-,TRBV28,TRBJ1-5,16,-
TGTGCCAGCAGCTTAGGACCGGGACATCCCTACGAGCAGTACTTC,CASSLGPGHPYEQYF,-,TRBV7-2,TRBJ2-7,15,-
TGTGCCATCAGTGATTGGGACGGGAGACAGTACGAGCAGTACTTC,CAISDWDGRQYEQYF,-,TRBV10-3,TRBJ2-7,15,-
TGTGCCAGCAGTCTCCGGACTAGCGGGAGTTACGGGGAGCTGTTTTTT,CASSLRTSGSYGELFF,-,TRBV27,TRBJ2-2,16,TRBD2
TGTGCCAGCAGCCCTTCCGGAGCCGGGGAGCTGTTTTTT,CASSPSGAGELFF,-,TRBV9,TRBJ2-2,13,-
TGTGCCAGTAGCGACAGGGGCTCAGAGACCCAGTACTTC,CASSDRGSETQYF,-,TRBV19,TRBJ2-5,13,TRBD1
TGTGCCAGCAGTCAGCATTATGGCTATGGCTACACCTTC,CASSQHYGYGYTF,-,TRBV28,TRBJ1-2,13,-
TGTGCCAGCAGCGGGGGACTAGCGGACACAGATACGCAGTATTTT,CASSGGLADTDTQYF,-,TRBV7-9,TRBJ2-3,15,TRBD2
TGCGCCAGCAGCCAGTCGACGACTGCCCCCACTGAAGCTTTCTTT,CASSQSTTAPTEAFF,-,TRBV4-3,TRBJ1-1,15,-
TGTGCCAGCAGTGACGGGACAAAGACCCAGTACTTC,CASSDGTKTQYF,-,TRBV7-9,TRBJ2-5,12,-
TGTGCCAGCAGATTCCTCTTAAATAGCAATCAGCCCCAGCATTTT,CASRFLLNSNQPQHF,few,TRBV28,TRBJ1-5,15,-
TGTGCCAGCAGCTCCCGGACTGGGTCGAGAAACACCGGGGAGCTGTTTTTT,CASSSRTGSRNTGELFF,-,TRBV9,TRBJ2-2,17,-
TGTGCCAGCAGCTTTTCGACAGGGGGAATCTACAATGAGCAGTTCTTC,CASSFSTGGIYNEQFF,-,TRBV4-2,TRBJ2-1,16,TRBD1
TGTGCCAGCAGCTCCGCGGGACATCCTGAAAAACTGTTTTTT,CASSSAGHPEKLFF,-,TRBV7-8,TRBJ1-4,14,-
TGTGCCAGCAGTGACGCAGGGGGCGCATCTAACTATGGCTACACCTTC,CASSDAGGASNYGYTF,once,TRBV28,TRBJ1-2,16,TRBD1
TGTGCCAGCAGTGAATTCGGAGGGGATCAGCCCCAGCATTTT,CASSEFGGDQPQHF,-,TRBV25-1,TRBJ1-5,14,-
TGTGCCATCAGTCCCCAGGAGGACAGAACTGAAGCTTTCTTT,CAISPQEDRTEAFF,-,TRBV10-3,TRBJ1-1,14,-
TGTGCCAGCAGCGTATCGGGAGTAGCGGACTCCTACGAGCAGTACTTC,CASSVSGVADSYEQYF,-,TRBV9,TRBJ2-7,16,-
TGTGCCAGCAGCGTAGAGGCTAGCGGGAGGAGCTCCTACAATGAGCAGTTCTTC,CASSVEASGRSSYNEQFF,-,TRBV9,TRBJ2-1,18,TRBD2
TGCGCCAGCAGTGAGTCACCGGGAGGTGAGCAGTTCTTC,CASSESPGGEQFF,-,TRBV10-1,TRBJ2-1,13,TRBD2
TGTGCCAGCACGGAAGGGCTTAACACCGGGGAGCTGTTTTTT,CASTEGLNTGELFF,-,TRBV27,TRBJ2-2,14,-
TGTGCCAGCAGTGAAGGAATCAGTGGCGGACTTTACAATGAGCAGTTCTTC,CASSEGISGGLYNEQFF,-,TRBV6-1,TRBJ2-1,17,-
TGTGCCAGCAGTTTATTGGGGGTCAATCAGCCCCAGCATTTT,CASSLLGVNQPQHF,-,TRBV28,TRBJ1-5,14,-
TGTGCCAGCAGTTTATTTGGGTCTTACAATGAGCAGTTCTTC,CASSLFGSYNEQFF,-,TRBV28,TRBJ2-1,14,-
TGTGCCAGCAGTTTTTCGTCTGGCTACGAGCAGTACTTC,CASSFSSGYEQYF,-,TRBV27,TRBJ2-7,13,-
TGTGCCAGCAGTTCCCCAAGGGAAAATTCACCCCTCCACTTT,CASSSPRENSPLHF,-,TRBV28,TRBJ1-6,14,-
TGTGCCAGCAGTTTTGGGGAGAGTCCCTACGAGCAGTACTTC,CASSFGESPYEQYF,-,TRBV28,TRBJ2-7,14,-
TGTGCCAGCAGCGGCCCCCGTGGGGGGGTGTACACTGAAGCTTTCTTT,CASSGPRGGVYTEAFF,-,TRBV13,TRBJ1-1,16,-
TGTGCCAGCAGCTTAGTTGCCAGGACTAGCGGGAGCGTCAATGAGCAGTTCTTC,CASSLVARTSGSVNEQFF,-,TRBV11-3,TRBJ2-1,18,TRBD2
TGTGCCAGCGGGGGCGGGGAGACACTTTTTCTTCGCTCTGGAAACACCATATATTTT,CASGGGETLFLRSGNTIYF,-,TRBV28,TRBJ1-3,19,-
TGTGCCACCAAACCGGGACAGGGGGCCTACGAGCAGTACTTC,CATKPGQGAYEQYF,-,TRBV6-5,TRBJ2-7,14,TRBD1